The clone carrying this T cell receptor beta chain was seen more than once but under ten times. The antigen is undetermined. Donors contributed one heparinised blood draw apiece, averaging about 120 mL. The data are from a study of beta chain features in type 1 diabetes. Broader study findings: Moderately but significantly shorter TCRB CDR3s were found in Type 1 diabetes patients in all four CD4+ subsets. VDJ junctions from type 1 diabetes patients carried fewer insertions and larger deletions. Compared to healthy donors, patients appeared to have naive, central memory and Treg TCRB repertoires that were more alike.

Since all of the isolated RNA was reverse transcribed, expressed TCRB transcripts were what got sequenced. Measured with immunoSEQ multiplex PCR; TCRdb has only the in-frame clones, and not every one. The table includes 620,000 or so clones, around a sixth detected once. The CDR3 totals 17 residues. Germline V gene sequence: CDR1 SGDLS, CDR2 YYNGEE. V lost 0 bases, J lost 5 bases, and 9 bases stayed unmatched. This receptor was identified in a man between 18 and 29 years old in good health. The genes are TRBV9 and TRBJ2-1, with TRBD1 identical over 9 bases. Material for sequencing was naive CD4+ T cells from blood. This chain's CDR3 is CASSVALTGGANNEQFF. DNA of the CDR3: TGTGCCAGCAGCGTAGCTCTTACAGGGGGCGCAAACAATGAGCAGTTCTTC.